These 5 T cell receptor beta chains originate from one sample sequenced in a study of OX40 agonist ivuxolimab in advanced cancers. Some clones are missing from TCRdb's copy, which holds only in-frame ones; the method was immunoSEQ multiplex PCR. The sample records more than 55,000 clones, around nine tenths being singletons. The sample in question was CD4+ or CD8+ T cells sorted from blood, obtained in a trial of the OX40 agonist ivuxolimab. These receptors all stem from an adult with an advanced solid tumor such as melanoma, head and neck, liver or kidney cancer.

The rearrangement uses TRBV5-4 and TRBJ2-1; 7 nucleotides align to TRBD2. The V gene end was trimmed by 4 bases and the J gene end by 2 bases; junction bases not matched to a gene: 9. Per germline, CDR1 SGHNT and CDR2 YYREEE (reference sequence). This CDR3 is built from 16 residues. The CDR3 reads CASSRRGSGTYNEQFF. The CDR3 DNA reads TGTGCCAGCAGCCGGCGCGGGAGCGGCACCTACAATGAGCAGTTCTTC.

DNA for the CDR3: TGTGCCAGCAGACCCGGGAGTTTGGGCAAAAACATTCAGTACTTC. Encoded protein: CASRPGSLGKNIQYF. The J gene is TRBJ2-4, the V gene TRBV27, with D tentatively TRBD2 (6 bases). The CDR3 consists of 15 residues. Germline lookup yields CDR1 MNHEY and CDR2 SMNVEV (reference sequence). V lost 6 bases to trimming and J lost 3 bases, with 15 bases between them.

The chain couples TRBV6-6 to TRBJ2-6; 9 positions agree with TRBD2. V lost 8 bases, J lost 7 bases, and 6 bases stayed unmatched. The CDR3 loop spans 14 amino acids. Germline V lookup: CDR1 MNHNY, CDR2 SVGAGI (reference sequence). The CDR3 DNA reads TGTGCCAGCCGCGGGGGGGGCGAAGCCAACGTCCTGACTTTC. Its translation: CASRGGGEANVLTF.

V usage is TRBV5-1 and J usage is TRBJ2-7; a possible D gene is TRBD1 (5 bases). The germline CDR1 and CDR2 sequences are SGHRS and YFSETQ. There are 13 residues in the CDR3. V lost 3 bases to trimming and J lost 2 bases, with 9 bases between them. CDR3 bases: TGCGCCAGCAGCTCCACAGGAACCTACGAGCAGTACTTC. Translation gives CASSSTGTYEQYF.

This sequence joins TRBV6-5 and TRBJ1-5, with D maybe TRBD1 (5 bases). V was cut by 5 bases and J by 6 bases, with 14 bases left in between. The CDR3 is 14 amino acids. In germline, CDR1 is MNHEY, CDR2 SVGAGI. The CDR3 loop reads CASSPPGVSQPQHF. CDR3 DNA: TGTGCCAGCAGTCCGCCGGGGGTTAGTCAGCCCCAGCATTTT.